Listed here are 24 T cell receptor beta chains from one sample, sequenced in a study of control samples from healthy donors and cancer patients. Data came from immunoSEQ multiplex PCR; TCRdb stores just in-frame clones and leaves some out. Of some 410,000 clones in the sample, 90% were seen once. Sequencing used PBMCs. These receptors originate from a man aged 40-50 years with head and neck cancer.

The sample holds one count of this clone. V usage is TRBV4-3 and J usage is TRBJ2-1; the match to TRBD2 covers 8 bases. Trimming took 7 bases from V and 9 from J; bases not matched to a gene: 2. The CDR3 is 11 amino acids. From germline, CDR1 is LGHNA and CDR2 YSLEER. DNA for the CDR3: TGCGCCAGCACCCGGGGGGGTGAGCAGTTCTTC. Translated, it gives CASTRGGEQFF.

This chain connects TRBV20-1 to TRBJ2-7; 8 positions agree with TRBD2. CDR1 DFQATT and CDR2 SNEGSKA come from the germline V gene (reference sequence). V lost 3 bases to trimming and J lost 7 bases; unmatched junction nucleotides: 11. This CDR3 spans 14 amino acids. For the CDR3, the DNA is TGCAGTGCTAGTCGTCGGGAGGGCCTAGGTGAGCAGTACTTC. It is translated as CSASRREGLGEQYF.

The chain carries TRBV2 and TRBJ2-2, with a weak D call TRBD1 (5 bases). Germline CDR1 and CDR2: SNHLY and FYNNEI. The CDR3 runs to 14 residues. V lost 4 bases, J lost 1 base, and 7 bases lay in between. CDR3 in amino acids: CASSGQRNTGELFF. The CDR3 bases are TGTGCCAGCAGTGGACAGCGGAACACCGGGGAGCTGTTTTTT.

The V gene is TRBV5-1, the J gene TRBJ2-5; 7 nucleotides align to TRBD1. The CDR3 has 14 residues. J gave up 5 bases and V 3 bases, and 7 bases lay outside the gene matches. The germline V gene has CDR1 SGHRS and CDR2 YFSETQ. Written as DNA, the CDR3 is TGCGCCAGCAGCTCGCAACAGGGGTCCGAGACCCAGTACTTC. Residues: CASSSQQGSETQYF. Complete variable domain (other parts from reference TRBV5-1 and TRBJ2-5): KAGVTQTPRYLIKTRGQQVTLSCSPISGHRSVSWYQQTPGQGLQFLFEYFSETQRNKGNFPGRFSGRQFSNSRSEMNVSTLELGDSALYLCASSSQQGSETQYFGPGTRLLVL.

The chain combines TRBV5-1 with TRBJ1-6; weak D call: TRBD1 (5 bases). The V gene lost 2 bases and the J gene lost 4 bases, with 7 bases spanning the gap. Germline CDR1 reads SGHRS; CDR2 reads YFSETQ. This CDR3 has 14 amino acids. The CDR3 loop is CASSFEGYNSPLHF. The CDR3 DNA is TGCGCCAGCAGCTTCGAGGGGTATAATTCACCCCTCCACTTT.

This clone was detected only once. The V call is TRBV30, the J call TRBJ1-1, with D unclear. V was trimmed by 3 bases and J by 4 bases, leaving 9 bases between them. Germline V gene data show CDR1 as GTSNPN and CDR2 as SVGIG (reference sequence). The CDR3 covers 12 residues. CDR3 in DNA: TGTGCCTGGAGCAAGGGCAGCACTGAAGCTTTCTTT. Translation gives CAWSKGSTEAFF.

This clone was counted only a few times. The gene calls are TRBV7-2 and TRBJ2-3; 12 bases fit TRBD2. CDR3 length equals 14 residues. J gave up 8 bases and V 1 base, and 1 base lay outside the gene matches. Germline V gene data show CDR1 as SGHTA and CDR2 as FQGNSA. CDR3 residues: CASSLELAGGTQYF. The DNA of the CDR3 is TGTGCCAGCAGCTTAGAACTAGCGGGGGGTACGCAGTATTTT. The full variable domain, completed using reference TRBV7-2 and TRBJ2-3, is GAGVSQSPSNKVTEKGKDVELRCDPISGHTALYWYRQSLGQGLEFLIYFQGNSAPDKSGLPSDRFSAERTGGSVSTLTIQRTQQEDSAVYLCASSLELAGGTQYFGPGTRLTVL.

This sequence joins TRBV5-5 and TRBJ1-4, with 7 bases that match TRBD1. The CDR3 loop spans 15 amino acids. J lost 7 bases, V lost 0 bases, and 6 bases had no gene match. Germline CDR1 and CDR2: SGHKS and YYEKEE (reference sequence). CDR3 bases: TGTGCCAGCAGCTTGGAAGATGCAGGGGGTGAAAAACTGTTTTTT. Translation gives CASSLEDAGGEKLFF.

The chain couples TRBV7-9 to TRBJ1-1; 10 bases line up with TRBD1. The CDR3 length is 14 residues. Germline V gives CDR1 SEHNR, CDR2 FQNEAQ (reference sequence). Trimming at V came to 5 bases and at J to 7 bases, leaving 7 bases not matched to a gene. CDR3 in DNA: TGTGCCAGCAGCCCAGACAGGGGGCTTGATGAAGCTTTCTTT. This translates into CASSPDRGLDEAFF.

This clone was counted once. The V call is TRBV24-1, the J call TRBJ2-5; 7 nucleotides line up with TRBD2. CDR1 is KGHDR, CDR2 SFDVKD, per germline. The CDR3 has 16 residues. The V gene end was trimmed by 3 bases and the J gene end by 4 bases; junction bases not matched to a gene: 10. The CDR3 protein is CATSDPWGGKGETQYF. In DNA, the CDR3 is TGTGCCACCAGTGATCCCTGGGGGGGGAAAGGAGAGACCCAGTACTTC.

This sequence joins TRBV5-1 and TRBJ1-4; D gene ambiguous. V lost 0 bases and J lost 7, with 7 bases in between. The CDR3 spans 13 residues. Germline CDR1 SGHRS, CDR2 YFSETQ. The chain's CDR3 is CASSLGPREKLFF. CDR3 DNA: TGCGCCAGCAGCTTGGGGCCGCGTGAAAAACTGTTTTTT.

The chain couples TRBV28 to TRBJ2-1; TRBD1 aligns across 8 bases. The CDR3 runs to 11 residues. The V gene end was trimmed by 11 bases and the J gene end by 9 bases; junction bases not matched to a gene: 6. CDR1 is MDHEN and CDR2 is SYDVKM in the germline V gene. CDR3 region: CAGQGRGEQFF. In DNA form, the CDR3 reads TGTGCCGGACAGGGACGGGGTGAGCAGTTCTTC.

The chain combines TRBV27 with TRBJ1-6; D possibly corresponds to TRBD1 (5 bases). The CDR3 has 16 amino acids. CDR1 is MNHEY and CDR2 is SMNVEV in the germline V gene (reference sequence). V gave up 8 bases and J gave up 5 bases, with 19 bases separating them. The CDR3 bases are TGTGCCAGCCGTCGTCCTCTCCCGGGGGATAATTCACCCCTCCACTTT. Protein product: CASRRPLPGDNSPLHF.

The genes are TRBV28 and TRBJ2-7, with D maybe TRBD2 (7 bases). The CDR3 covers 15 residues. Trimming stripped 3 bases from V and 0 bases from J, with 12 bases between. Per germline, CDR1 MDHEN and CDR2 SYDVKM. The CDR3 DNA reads TGTGCCAGCAGTTTCGTGGGGGGGCCCTCCTACGAGCAGTACTTC. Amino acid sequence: CASSFVGGPSYEQYF. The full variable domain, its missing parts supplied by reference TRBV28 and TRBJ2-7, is DVKVTQSSRYLVKRTGEKVFLECVQDMDHENMFWYRQDPGLGLRLIYFSYDVKMKEKGDIPEGYSVSREKKERFSLILESASTNQTSMYLCASSFVGGPSYEQYFGPGTRLTVT.

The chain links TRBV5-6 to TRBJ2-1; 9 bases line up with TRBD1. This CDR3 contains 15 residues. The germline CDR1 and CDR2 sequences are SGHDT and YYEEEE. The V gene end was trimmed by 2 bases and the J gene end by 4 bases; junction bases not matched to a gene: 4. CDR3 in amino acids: CASSFETGGYNEQFF. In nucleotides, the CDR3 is TGTGCCAGCAGCTTTGAGACAGGGGGTTACAATGAGCAGTTCTTC.

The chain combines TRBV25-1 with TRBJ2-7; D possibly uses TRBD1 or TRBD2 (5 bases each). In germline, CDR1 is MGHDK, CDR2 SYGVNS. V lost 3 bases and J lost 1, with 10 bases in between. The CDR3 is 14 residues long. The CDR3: CASSEWGSSYEQYF. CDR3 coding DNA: TGTGCCAGCAGTGAGTGGGGGTCTTCCTACGAGCAGTACTTC.

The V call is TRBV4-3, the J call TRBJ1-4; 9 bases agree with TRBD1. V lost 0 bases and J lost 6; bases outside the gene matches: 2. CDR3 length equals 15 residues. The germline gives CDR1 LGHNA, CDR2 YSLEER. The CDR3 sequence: CASSQDRTGDEKLFF. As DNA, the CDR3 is TGCGCCAGCAGCCAAGACCGGACAGGGGATGAAAAACTGTTTTTT.

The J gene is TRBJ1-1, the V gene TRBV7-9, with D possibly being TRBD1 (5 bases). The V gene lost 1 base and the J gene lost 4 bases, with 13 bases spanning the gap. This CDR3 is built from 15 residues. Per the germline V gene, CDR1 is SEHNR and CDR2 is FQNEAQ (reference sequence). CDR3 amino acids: CASSLGAGRATEAFF. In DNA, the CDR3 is TGTGCCAGCAGCTTAGGGGCAGGGCGAGCCACTGAAGCTTTCTTT.

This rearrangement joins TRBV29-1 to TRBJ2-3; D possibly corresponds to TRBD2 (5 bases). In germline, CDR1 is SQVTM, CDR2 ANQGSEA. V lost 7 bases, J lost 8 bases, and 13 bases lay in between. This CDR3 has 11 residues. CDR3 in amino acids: CSAPFAGTQYF. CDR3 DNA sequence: TGCAGCGCCCCATTTGCGGGTACGCAGTATTTT.

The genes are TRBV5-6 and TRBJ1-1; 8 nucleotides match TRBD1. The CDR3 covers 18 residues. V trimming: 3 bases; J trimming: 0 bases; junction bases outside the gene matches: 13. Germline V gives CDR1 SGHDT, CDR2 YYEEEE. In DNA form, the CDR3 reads TGTGCCAGCAGCTCCGACTTCCGACAGGGGATCATGAACACTGAAGCTTTCTTT. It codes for CASSSDFRQGIMNTEAFF.

The DNA of the CDR3 is TGCAGCGTTCAATCACGCCTGGGGGACACTGAAGCTTTCTTT. Amino acids: CSVQSRLGDTEAFF. This sequence joins TRBV29-1 and TRBJ1-1; possibly TRBD1 for D (5 bases). V was pared by 5 bases and J by 3 bases, with 16 bases between. The CDR3 extends over 14 amino acids. Germline CDR1 and CDR2: SQVTM and ANQGSEA.

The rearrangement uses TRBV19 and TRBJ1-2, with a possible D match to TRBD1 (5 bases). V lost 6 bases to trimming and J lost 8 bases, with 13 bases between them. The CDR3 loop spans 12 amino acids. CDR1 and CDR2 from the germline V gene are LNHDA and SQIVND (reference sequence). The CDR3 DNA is TGTGCCAGTAGCCCGGGACTGCTCGGCTACACCTTC. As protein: CASSPGLLGYTF.

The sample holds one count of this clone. The CDR3 DNA reads as TGTGCCAGCAGCCTACCGGACAACTCGAATGAAAAACTGTTTTTT. Translating it yields CASSLPDNSNEKLFF. The rearrangement links TRBV7-9 to TRBJ1-4; a possible D gene is TRBD1 (5 bases). Germline V CDR1 and CDR2: SEHNR, FQNEAQ (reference sequence). The V end was cut by 5 bases, the J end by 5 bases, with 15 bases between. The CDR3 runs 15 residues.

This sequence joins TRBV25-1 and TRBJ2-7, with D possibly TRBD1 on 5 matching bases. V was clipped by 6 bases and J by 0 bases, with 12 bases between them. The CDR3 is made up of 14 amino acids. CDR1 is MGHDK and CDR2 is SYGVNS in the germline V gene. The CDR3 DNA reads TGTGCCAGCAGCGACCTTAGGGGCTCCTACGAGCAGTACTTC. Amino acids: CASSDLRGSYEQYF.